These 26 T cell receptor beta chains originate from one sample sequenced in a study of shared clonotypes between healthy human individuals. The repertoire was sequenced with immunoSEQ multiplex PCR; TCRdb's copy has only in-frame clones and lacks some. This table has 2 million to 3 million clones, more than 80% appearing once. Sample: naive CD4+ T cells sorted from blood. Sample subset: CD45RA+ positively selected. The receptors come from a man in his late teens or twenties in good health.

The V gene is TRBV30, the J gene TRBJ2-5, with D maybe TRBD2 (5 bases). Trimming stripped 2 bases from V and 2 bases from J, with 9 bases between. The length of the CDR3 is 13 residues. The V gene's germline CDR1 is GTSNPN and CDR2 SVGIG (reference sequence). The CDR3 DNA is TGTGCCTGGAGTCGGGGAAGGCAAGAGACCCAGTACTTC. Amino acids: CAWSRGRQETQYF.

The V gene is TRBV10-2, the J gene TRBJ2-3; 7 bases are shared with TRBD1. This CDR3 is 20 amino acids long. Germline lookup yields CDR1 WSHSY and CDR2 SAAADI. V lost 6 bases to trimming and J lost 0 bases; unmatched junction nucleotides: 21. CDR3 sequence (DNA): TGCGCCAGCAGGGCACGGGCAGCAAACAGGGGATCTCCTAGCACAGATACGCAGTATTTT. Translation gives CASRARAANRGSPSTDTQYF.

The DNA of the CDR3 is TGTGCCAGCAGTCCCCTTTGGGTTATCATGGAGAACACCGGGGAGCTGTTTTTT. This gives the protein CASSPLWVIMENTGELFF. J is TRBJ2-2 and V is TRBV27; the D is unclear. Germline CDR1 and CDR2: MNHEY and SMNVEV (reference sequence). This CDR3 spans 18 amino acids. V was trimmed by 5 bases and J by 1 base, leaving 20 bases between them.

The chain carries TRBV6-6 and TRBJ2-7; TRBD1 aligns across 8 bases. The germline V gene has CDR1 MNHNY and CDR2 SVGAGI (reference sequence). V lost 0 bases to trimming and J lost 2 bases; unmatched junction nucleotides: 6. The CDR3 covers 16 residues. The CDR3 sequence: CASSYSGQGYAYEQYF. CDR3 bases: TGTGCCAGCAGTTACTCCGGACAGGGTTATGCCTACGAGCAGTACTTC.

The chain employs TRBV19 and TRBJ2-1, with 13 bases matching TRBD2. V shed 5 bases and J 9 bases; nucleotides not matched to a gene: 19. Germline V lookup: CDR1 LNHDA, CDR2 SQIVND (reference sequence). CDR3 length: 19 amino acids. Written as DNA, the CDR3 is TGTGCCAGTAGTGTCATCCCAAAACTAGCGGGAGGGCCTCTCGGTGAGCAGTTCTTC. It codes for CASSVIPKLAGGPLGEQFF.

This clone appeared once. In the same sample, other DNA sequences code for this CDR3. V usage is TRBV5-1 and J usage is TRBJ2-3, with 7 positions matching TRBD1. This CDR3 spans 14 amino acids. Germline CDR1 and CDR2: SGHRS and YFSETQ. After removal of 2 bases from V and 1 base from J, the junction contained 1 base not matched to a gene. In nucleotides, the CDR3 is TGCGCCAGCAGCTTCGGGACAGGCACAGATACGCAGTATTTT. It specifies CASSFGTGTDTQYF.

This sequence joins TRBV7-2 and TRBJ2-3; no clear D gene. The CDR3 sequence is 14 residues long. CDR1 and CDR2 from the germline V gene are SGHTA and FQGNSA. The V gene lost 5 bases and the J gene lost 1 base, with 10 bases spanning the gap. CDR3 region: CASSPASGTDTQYF. The CDR3 nucleotides are TGTGCCAGCAGCCCAGCGAGCGGCACAGATACGCAGTATTTT. The variable domain in full, completed from reference TRBV7-2 and TRBJ2-3, reads GAGVSQSPSNKVTEKGKDVELRCDPISGHTALYWYRQSLGQGLEFLIYFQGNSAPDKSGLPSDRFSAERTGGSVSTLTIQRTQQEDSAVYLCASSPASGTDTQYFGPGTRLTVL.

The V and J genes are TRBV7-9 and TRBJ1-4; TRBD1 agrees at 7 bases. There are 15 residues in the CDR3. CDR1 is SEHNR, CDR2 FQNEAQ, per germline (reference sequence). J lost 6 bases, V lost 5 bases, and 9 bases had no gene match. The CDR3 reads CASSPRQGRDEKLFF. The CDR3 DNA follows: TGTGCCAGCAGCCCAAGACAGGGTAGGGATGAAAAACTGTTTTTT.

The V call is TRBV7-9, the J call TRBJ1-2; D unclear. The V gene's germline CDR1 is SEHNR and CDR2 FQNEAQ (reference sequence). The V gene lost 2 bases and the J gene lost 0 bases, with 13 bases spanning the gap. CDR3 length: 16 amino acids. The CDR3 DNA follows: TGTGCCAGCAGCTTAAGGGCAAAAGATACTAACTATGGCTACACCTTC. Amino acids: CASSLRAKDTNYGYTF.

This chain uses TRBV6-1 with TRBJ1-5; D unclear. Trimming cost V 9 bases and J 2 bases, with 14 bases left between them. The germline V gene encodes CDR1 MNHNS and CDR2 SASEGT. There are 14 residues in the CDR3. The chain's CDR3 is CARAGSKGNQPQHF. The CDR3 coding sequence is TGTGCCAGAGCCGGTAGCAAGGGCAATCAGCCCCAGCATTTT.

On this clone itself: Other DNA sequences of this sample code for an identical CDR3. The chain combines TRBV5-1 with TRBJ1-1; D unclear. This CDR3 has 12 amino acids. V shed 2 bases and J shed 1 base, with 3 bases lying between them. The germline gives CDR1 SGHRS, CDR2 YFSETQ. CDR3 residues: CASSFQNTEAFF. In nucleotides, the CDR3 is TGCGCCAGCAGCTTCCAGAACACTGAAGCTTTCTTT.

This chain links TRBV6-1 with TRBJ1-2, with 7 bases lining up with TRBD1. V shed 4 bases and J 7 bases; nucleotides not matched to a gene: 6. The CDR3 spans 13 residues. Germline-derived CDR1 and CDR2 are MNHNS and SASEGT. CDR3 amino acids: CASSVLKGAGYTF. The CDR3, as DNA: TGTGCCAGCAGTGTGCTTAAGGGGGCTGGCTACACCTTC.

The V and J genes are TRBV5-1 and TRBJ2-3, with 9 bases lining up with TRBD2. Germline V gene data show CDR1 as SGHRS and CDR2 as YFSETQ. After removal of 2 bases from V and 3 bases from J, the junction contained 13 bases not matched to a gene. The CDR3 loop spans 18 amino acids. CDR3 loop: CASSFSGSYPGLTDTQYF. The CDR3 nucleotides read TGCGCCAGCAGCTTTAGCGGGAGCTACCCAGGGTTAACAGATACGCAGTATTTT.

As for this clone: Other DNA sequences in the sample encode the same CDR3. The chain combines TRBV7-2 with TRBJ2-5; no clear D gene. From germline, CDR1 is SGHTA and CDR2 FQGNSA. Trimming took off 3 bases at V and 5 bases at J, with 7 bases between the two ends. The CDR3 sequence is 12 residues long. The CDR3 bases are TGTGCCAGCAGCTTCGGGTCTGAGACCCAGTACTTC. Translated: CASSFGSETQYF.

The genes are TRBV12-5 and TRBJ1-4, with D possibly being TRBD1 (5 bases). The V and J ends lost 1 base and 2 bases respectively, with 8 bases between them. This CDR3 comprises 15 residues. The germline gives CDR1 LGHNT, CDR2 FRNRAP. Written as DNA, the CDR3 is TGTGCTAGTGGTTTGGGACAGACCACTAATGAAAAACTGTTTTTT. Protein: CASGLGQTTNEKLFF.

The J gene is TRBJ2-7, the V gene TRBV19, with a weak D call TRBD2 (6 bases). The V end was cut by 4 bases, the J end by 5 bases, with 12 bases between. CDR1 is LNHDA, CDR2 SQIVND, per germline (reference sequence). The CDR3 runs 13 residues. The CDR3: CASSNPSGDEQYF. CDR3 coding DNA: TGTGCCAGTAGTAACCCGTCGGGGGACGAGCAGTACTTC.

The chain joins TRBV19 to TRBJ2-6; tentatively, D is TRBD1 (6 bases). In germline, CDR1 is LNHDA, CDR2 SQIVND (reference sequence). Trimming left V 6 bases short and J 4 bases short, with 22 bases between. The length of the CDR3 is 18 residues. Written as DNA, the CDR3 is TGTGCCAGTAGCCGGGACACACTCGGAACGGTGGGGGCCAACGTCCTGACTTTC. Its protein is CASSRDTLGTVGANVLTF.

The V and J genes are TRBV6-1 and TRBJ2-7, with 9 bases lining up with TRBD1. CDR1 and CDR2 from the germline V gene are MNHNS and SASEGT. The CDR3 is made up of 14 amino acids. Trimming cost V 10 bases and J 2 bases; bases outside gene matches: 9. CDR3 sequence (DNA): TGTGCCATCTTACCGGGACAGGGACCCTACGAGCAGTACTTC. It specifies CAILPGQGPYEQYF.

The chain carries TRBV6-5 and TRBJ2-7, with TRBD1 matching over 7 bases. This CDR3 spans 14 amino acids. CDR1 and CDR2 from the germline V gene are MNHEY and SVGAGI. V lost 0 bases, J lost 5 bases, and 4 bases stayed unmatched. DNA for the CDR3: TGTGCCAGCAGTTACTCCTGGCAGGGGGACGAGCAGTACTTC. This gives the protein CASSYSWQGDEQYF.

In DNA, the CDR3 is TGCGCCAGCAGCTTACAGGGGACATACACAGATACGCAGTATTTT. Amino acid sequence: CASSLQGTYTDTQYF. The chain combines TRBV5-1 with TRBJ2-3; TRBD1 matches at 7 bases. The CDR3 runs to 15 residues. The V gene's germline CDR1 is SGHRS and CDR2 YFSETQ. Trimming removed 2 bases from V and 2 bases from J; junction bases left unmatched: 5.

The chain links TRBV13 to TRBJ2-1; 11 bases map to TRBD2. Looked up from germline, CDR1 is PRHDT and CDR2 is FYEKMQ (reference sequence). V lost 5 bases, J lost 2 bases, and 2 bases stayed unmatched. CDR3 length: 15 residues. The CDR3 DNA reads TGTGCCAGCAGCAGTAGCGGGGGGGCCTACAATGAGCAGTTCTTC. Translated, it gives CASSSSGGAYNEQFF.

The V call is TRBV25-1, the J call TRBJ1-2; D is possibly TRBD1 (5 bases). V was pared by 1 base and J by 8 bases, with 17 bases between. CDR3 size: 15 residues. Germline V lookup: CDR1 MGHDK, CDR2 SYGVNS. The CDR3 bases are TGTGCCAGCAGTGAATCCCAGGGTAGGGTGAGAGGCTACACCTTC. It translates to CASSESQGRVRGYTF.

This clone was seen only a few times. The chain couples TRBV19 to TRBJ1-5; no definite D call. The ends were cut back, 5 bases at V and 11 bases at J, with 13 bases in the middle. CDR3 length: 12 amino acids. Germline V lookup: CDR1 LNHDA, CDR2 SQIVND (reference sequence). The DNA of the CDR3 is TGTGCCAGTAGTGCCCAGACAACAGCCCAGCATTTT. Its translation: CASSAQTTAQHF.

V is TRBV30 and J is TRBJ2-6; tentatively, D is TRBD1 (5 bases). Trimming stripped 2 bases from V and 2 bases from J, with 10 bases between. The length of the CDR3 is 15 residues. Germline CDR1 GTSNPN, CDR2 SVGIG (reference sequence). CDR3 DNA sequence: TGTGCCTGGAGTTTCACAGGTACTGGGGCCAACGTCCTGACTTTC. This translates into CAWSFTGTGANVLTF.

This clone is a singleton in its sample. V usage is TRBV5-6 and J usage is TRBJ1-2; weak D call: TRBD1 (5 bases). CDR3 length: 15 residues. From germline, CDR1 is SGHDT and CDR2 YYEEEE. V lost 4 bases, J lost 6 bases, and 19 bases lay in between. The CDR3, as DNA: TGTGCCAGCAGCGCACTGGGGCAGGCCAATGATGGCTACACCTTC. Translating gives CASSALGQANDGYTF.

The chain carries TRBV18 and TRBJ1-2; 7 bases are a match to TRBD1. CDR1 is KGHSH and CDR2 is LQKENI in the germline V gene. The CDR3 runs to 16 residues. Losses at the gene ends were 0 bases for V and 0 bases for J; bases not matched to a gene: 4. The CDR3 DNA reads TGTGCCAGCTCACCACCCGCGGGACAGACTAACTATGGCTACACCTTC. Its translation is CASSPPAGQTNYGYTF.